The clone carrying this TCR beta chain was detected ten times or more. What it recognizes is unknown. The data originate from a study of T cells in Graves' hyperthyroidism and ophthalmopathy. Germline V gives CDR1 SGHRS, CDR2 YFSETQ. Germline trimming cut 4 bases from V and 4 bases from J; bases unmatched to any gene: 19. The CDR3 is 19 residues long. The study, taken as a whole, reports: Most expanded thyroid clonotypes above 0.001 also appeared in blood. In simple terms, a model built on 13 V-J features told ophthalmopathy apart from stable hyperthyroidism. The model's output predicted ophthalmopathy at a median of about 6.5 months prior to onset.

TCR beta CDR3 regions were amplified from RNA. First-round RT-PCR of the TCR CDR3 relied on the HTBI primer set. TCRdb used MiXCR to reprocess the multiplex PCR reads, holding one entry per CDR3 protein. Of a few hundred thousand distinct CDR3 sequences listed, around 16% are singletons. Sequences were obtained from blood. This chain joins TRBV5-1 and TRBJ2-5; 10 bases fit TRBD1. The TCR comes from a middle-aged woman with Graves' ophthalmopathy. The CDR3 nucleotides are TGCGCCAGCAGCACCGGGACAGGGGATTATTTGGCACCAAGAGAGACCCAGTACTTC. Residues: CASSTGTGDYLAPRETQYF. The variable domain in full, completed from reference TRBV5-1 and TRBJ2-5, reads KAGVTQTPRYLIKTRGQQVTLSCSPISGHRSVSWYQQTPGQGLQFLFEYFSETQRNKGNFPGRFSGRQFSNSRSEMNVSTLELGDSALYLCASSTGTGDYLAPRETQYFGPGTRLLVL.